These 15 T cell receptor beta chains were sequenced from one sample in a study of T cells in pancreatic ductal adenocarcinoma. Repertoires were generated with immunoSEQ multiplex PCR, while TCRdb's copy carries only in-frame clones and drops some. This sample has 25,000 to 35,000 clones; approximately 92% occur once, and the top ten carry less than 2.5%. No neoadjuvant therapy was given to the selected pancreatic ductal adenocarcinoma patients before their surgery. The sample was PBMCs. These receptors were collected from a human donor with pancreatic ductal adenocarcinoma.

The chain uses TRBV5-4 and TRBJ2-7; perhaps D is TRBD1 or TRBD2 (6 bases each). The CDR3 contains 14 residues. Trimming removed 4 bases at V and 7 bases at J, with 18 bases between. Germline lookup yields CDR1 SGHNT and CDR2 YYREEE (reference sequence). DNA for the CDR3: TGTGCCAGCAGCCGTCCGGGGGCAGAGGGGGAGCAGTACTTC. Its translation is CASSRPGAEGEQYF.

The CDR3 region has the DNA TGTGCCAGCAGCCCACTGACAGATTCCTACGAGCAGTACTTC. Encoded protein: CASSPLTDSYEQYF. The chain is built from TRBV11-3 and TRBJ2-7; D is perhaps TRBD1 (5 bases). Germline-derived CDR1 and CDR2 are SGHNT and YENEEA. CDR3 length: 14 residues. V lost 5 bases to trimming and J lost 1 base, with 12 bases between them.

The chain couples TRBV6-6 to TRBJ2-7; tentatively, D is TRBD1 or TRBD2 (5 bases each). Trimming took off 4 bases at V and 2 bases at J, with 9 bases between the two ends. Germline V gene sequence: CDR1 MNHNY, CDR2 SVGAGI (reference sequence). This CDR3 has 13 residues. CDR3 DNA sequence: TGTGCCAGCAGTTCGGTGGGACCCTACGAGCAGTACTTC. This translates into CASSSVGPYEQYF.

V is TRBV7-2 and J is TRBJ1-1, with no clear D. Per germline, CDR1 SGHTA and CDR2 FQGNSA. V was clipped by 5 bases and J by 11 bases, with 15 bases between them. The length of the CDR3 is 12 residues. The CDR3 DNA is TGTGCCAGCAGCCCGGACTTCAGTTCGGCTTTCTTT. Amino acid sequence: CASSPDFSSAFF.

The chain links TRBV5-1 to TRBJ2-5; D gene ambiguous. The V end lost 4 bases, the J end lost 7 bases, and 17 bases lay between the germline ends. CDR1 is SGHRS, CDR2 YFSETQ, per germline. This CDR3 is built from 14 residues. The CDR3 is CASSISSGDGTQYF. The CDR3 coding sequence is TGCGCCAGCAGCATATCATCCGGAGATGGGACCCAGTACTTC.

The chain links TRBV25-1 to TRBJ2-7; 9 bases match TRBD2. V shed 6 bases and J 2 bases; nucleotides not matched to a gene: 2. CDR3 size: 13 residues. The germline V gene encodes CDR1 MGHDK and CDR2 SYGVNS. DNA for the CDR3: TGTGCCAGCAGGGCTAGCGGGGCCTACGAGCAGTACTTC. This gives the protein CASRASGAYEQYF.

In DNA, the CDR3 is TGTGCCAGCAGTTTTGGACCCTCCCGGGAGCAGTTCTTC. Its translation is CASSFGPSREQFF. The V and J genes are TRBV27 and TRBJ2-1; the D is unclear. CDR3 size: 13 residues. Trimming pared 3 bases from V and 10 bases from J, leaving 13 bases between. Germline CDR1 reads MNHEY; CDR2 reads SMNVEV (reference sequence).

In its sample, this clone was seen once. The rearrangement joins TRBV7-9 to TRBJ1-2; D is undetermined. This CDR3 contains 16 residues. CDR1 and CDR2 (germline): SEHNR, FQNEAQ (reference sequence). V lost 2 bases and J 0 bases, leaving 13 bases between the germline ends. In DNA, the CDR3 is TGTGCCAGCAGCTTAAAGGGCTCCACTACTAACTATGGCTACACCTTC. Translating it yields CASSLKGSTTNYGYTF.

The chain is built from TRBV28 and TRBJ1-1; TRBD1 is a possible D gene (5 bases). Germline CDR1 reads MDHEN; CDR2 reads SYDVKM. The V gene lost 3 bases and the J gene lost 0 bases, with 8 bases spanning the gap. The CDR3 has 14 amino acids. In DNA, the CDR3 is TGTGCCAGCAGTTTCGGGGGTCTGAACACTGAAGCTTTCTTT. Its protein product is CASSFGGLNTEAFF.

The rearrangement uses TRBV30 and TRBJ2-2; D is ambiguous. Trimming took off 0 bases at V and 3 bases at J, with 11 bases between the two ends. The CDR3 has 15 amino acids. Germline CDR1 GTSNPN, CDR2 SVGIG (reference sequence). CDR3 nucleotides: TGTGCCTGGAGTGTGAATGCAGCGCACACCGGGGAGCTGTTTTTT. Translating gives CAWSVNAAHTGELFF.

CDR3: CASSYSVPGTDTQYF. The CDR3 nucleotides read TGTGCCAGCAGTTACTCGGTGCCGGGAACAGATACGCAGTATTTT. The rearrangement joins TRBV6-5 to TRBJ2-3; D may be TRBD2 (5 bases). The CDR3 runs 15 residues. The germline V gene has CDR1 MNHEY and CDR2 SVGAGI. The V gene lost 0 bases and the J gene lost 3 bases, with 10 bases spanning the gap.

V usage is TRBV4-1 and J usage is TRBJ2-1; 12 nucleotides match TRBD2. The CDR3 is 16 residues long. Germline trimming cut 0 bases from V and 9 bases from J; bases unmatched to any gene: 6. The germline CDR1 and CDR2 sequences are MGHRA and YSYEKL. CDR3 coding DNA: TGCGCCAGCAGCCAAGAGACTAGCGGGAGACTTGTTGAGCAGTTCTTC. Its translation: CASSQETSGRLVEQFF.

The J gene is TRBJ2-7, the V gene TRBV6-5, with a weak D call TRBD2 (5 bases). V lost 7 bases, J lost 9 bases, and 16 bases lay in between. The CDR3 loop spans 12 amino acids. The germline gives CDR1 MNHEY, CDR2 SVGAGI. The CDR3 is CASKGGMGMQYF. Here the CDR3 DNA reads TGTGCCAGCAAAGGAGGAATGGGGATGCAGTACTTC.

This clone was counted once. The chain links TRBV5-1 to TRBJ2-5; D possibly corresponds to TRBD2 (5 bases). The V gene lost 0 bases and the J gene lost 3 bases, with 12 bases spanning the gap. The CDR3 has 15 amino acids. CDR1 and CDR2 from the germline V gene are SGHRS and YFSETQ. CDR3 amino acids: CASSLAHGNEETQYF. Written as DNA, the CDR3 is TGCGCCAGCAGCTTGGCGCACGGGAACGAAGAGACCCAGTACTTC.

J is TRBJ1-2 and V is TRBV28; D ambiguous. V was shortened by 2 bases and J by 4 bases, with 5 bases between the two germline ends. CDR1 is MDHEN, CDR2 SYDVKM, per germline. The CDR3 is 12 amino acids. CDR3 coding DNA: TGTGCCAGCAGTTTAGGGCTCTATGGCTACACCTTC. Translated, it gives CASSLGLYGYTF.